A selection of T cell receptor beta chains follows, all from one sample in a study of cytomegalovirus exposure and HLA in healthy donors. Repertoires were generated with immunoSEQ multiplex PCR, while TCRdb's copy carries only in-frame clones and drops some. The table records about 150,000 clones, approximately 80% of them present only once. Input material: PBMCs. The receptor source for this set is a male donor in good health and CMV-seronegative. Each CDR3 is given with its conserved first and last residue. Fields, in order: V gene, clone size, J gene, D gene, CDR3 protein, CDR3 DNA. The D gene is left open where the match is weak. Expanded clones are given a class, and other clones once, few, many or no size at all.

v_gene: TRBV7-2
abundance: NA
j_gene: TRBJ2-1
d_gene: TRBD1
CDR3aa: CASSPGTAYNEQFF
CDR3nt: TGTGCCAGCAGCCCCGGGACAGCCTACAATGAGCAGTTCTTC

v_gene: TRBV25-1
abundance: NA
j_gene: TRBJ1-3
d_gene: NA
CDR3aa: CASSPDRNTIYF
CDR3nt: TGTGCCAGCAGCCCAGACAGAAACACCATATATTTT

v_gene: TRBV7-2
abundance: NA
j_gene: TRBJ2-7
d_gene: TRBD2
CDR3aa: CASSLVGGSYEQYF
CDR3nt: TGTGCCAGCAGCTTAGTTGGCGGGAGTTACGAGCAGTACTTC

v_gene: TRBV4-3
abundance: NA
j_gene: TRBJ2-1
d_gene: TRBD2
CDR3aa: CASSQDRASGGLEQFF
CDR3nt: TGCGCCAGCAGCCAAGATAGGGCTAGCGGGGGGCTTGAGCAGTTCTTC

v_gene: TRBV12-2
abundance: NA
j_gene: TRBJ1-1
d_gene: NA
CDR3aa: CASPRLRGGEWWNEAFF
CDR3nt: TGTGCAAGTCCCAGGCTCCGGGGGGGGGAATGGTGGAATGAAGCTTTCTTT

v_gene: TRBV19
abundance: NA
j_gene: TRBJ2-7
d_gene: NA
CDR3aa: CASSMSQNYEQYF
CDR3nt: TGTGCCAGTAGTATGTCACAGAACTACGAGCAGTACTTC

v_gene: TRBV5-1
abundance: NA
j_gene: TRBJ1-6
d_gene: TRBD1
CDR3aa: CASSLGLADRGPVGSPLHF
CDR3nt: TGCGCCAGCAGCTTGGGATTAGCAGACAGGGGCCCCGTTGGATCACCCCTCCACTTT

v_gene: TRBV14
abundance: NA
j_gene: TRBJ1-2
d_gene: TRBD1
CDR3aa: CASSTRQGAYGYTF
CDR3nt: TGTGCCAGCAGCACGCGACAGGGGGCCTATGGCTACACCTTC

v_gene: TRBV11-1
abundance: NA
j_gene: TRBJ2-7
d_gene: NA
CDR3aa: CASSLAPSFSSYEQYF
CDR3nt: TGTGCCAGCAGCTTAGCGCCAAGTTTTAGCTCCTACGAGCAGTACTTC

v_gene: TRBV18
abundance: NA
j_gene: TRBJ1-3
d_gene: NA
CDR3aa: CASSPLSRNTIYF
CDR3nt: TGTGCCAGCTCACCACTGAGTCGAAACACCATATATTTT

v_gene: TRBV6-5
abundance: NA
j_gene: TRBJ1-1
d_gene: TRBD1
CDR3aa: CASRPQGAAGTEAFF
CDR3nt: TGTGCCAGCAGGCCCCAGGGGGCCGCCGGGACTGAAGCTTTCTTT

v_gene: TRBV7-8
abundance: NA
j_gene: TRBJ2-7
d_gene: TRBD1
CDR3aa: CASSPIGWAGGHEQYF
CDR3nt: TGTGCCAGCAGTCCCATTGGGTGGGCAGGGGGCCACGAGCAGTACTTC

v_gene: TRBV5-6
abundance: NA
j_gene: TRBJ2-5
d_gene: NA
CDR3aa: CASIIRTWYQETQYF
CDR3nt: TGTGCCAGCATCATTAGGACATGGTACCAAGAGACCCAGTACTTC

v_gene: TRBV29-1
abundance: NA
j_gene: TRBJ1-2
d_gene: NA
CDR3aa: CSVQYGLSDNGYTF
CDR3nt: TGCAGCGTTCAATACGGACTTAGCGATAATGGCTACACCTTC

v_gene: TRBV13
abundance: NA
j_gene: TRBJ1-3
d_gene: NA
CDR3aa: CASTDRSGGGNTIYF
CDR3nt: TGTGCCAGCACCGACCGGAGCGGGGGCGGAAACACCATATATTTT

v_gene: TRBV2
abundance: NA
j_gene: TRBJ1-6
d_gene: TRBD1
CDR3aa: CASNPGQGARYNSPLHF
CDR3nt: TGTGCCAGCAACCCGGGACAGGGGGCTAGGTATAATTCACCCCTCCACTTT

v_gene: TRBV18
abundance: NA
j_gene: TRBJ1-1
d_gene: TRBD1
CDR3aa: CASSSRQGGTEAFF
CDR3nt: TGTGCCAGCTCGTCCAGACAGGGGGGAACTGAAGCTTTCTTT

v_gene: TRBV19
abundance: NA
j_gene: TRBJ2-3
d_gene: NA
CDR3aa: CASSSGTRRTDTQYF
CDR3nt: TGTGCCAGTTCCTCCGGGACTCGACGCACAGATACGCAGTATTTT

v_gene: TRBV6-1
abundance: NA
j_gene: TRBJ2-1
d_gene: TRBD2
CDR3aa: CASRGTSGGYNEQFF
CDR3nt: TGTGCCAGCAGGGGGACTAGCGGGGGCTACAATGAGCAGTTCTTC

v_gene: TRBV15
abundance: NA
j_gene: TRBJ2-3
d_gene: TRBD2
CDR3aa: CATGDSGGYTDTQYF
CDR3nt: TGTGCCACCGGGGATAGCGGGGGGTACACAGATACGCAGTATTTT

v_gene: TRBV5-8
abundance: NA
j_gene: TRBJ1-3
d_gene: TRBD1
CDR3aa: CASSLGQGHSYSGNTIYF
CDR3nt: TGTGCCAGCAGCTTGGGACAGGGGCATTCCTACTCTGGAAACACCATATATTTT

v_gene: TRBV4-2
abundance: once
j_gene: TRBJ1-3
d_gene: TRBD1
CDR3aa: CASSPSAGTGDTIYF
CDR3nt: TGTGCCAGCAGCCCTAGCGCGGGGACAGGGGACACCATATATTTT

v_gene: TRBV30
abundance: NA
j_gene: TRBJ2-7
d_gene: TRBD1
CDR3aa: CAWTRDRLYEQYF
CDR3nt: TGTGCCTGGACCCGGGACAGACTCTACGAGCAGTACTTC

v_gene: TRBV9
abundance: NA
j_gene: TRBJ2-5
d_gene: TRBD2
CDR3aa: CASSPGLAGGQETQYF
CDR3nt: TGTGCCAGCAGCCCAGGACTAGCGGGGGGACAAGAGACCCAGTACTTC

v_gene: TRBV7-3
abundance: few
j_gene: TRBJ2-3
d_gene: TRBD1
CDR3aa: CASRRDRETDTQYF
CDR3nt: TGTGCCAGCAGGAGGGACAGGGAAACAGATACGCAGTATTTT

v_gene: TRBV2
abundance: NA
j_gene: TRBJ2-1
d_gene: NA
CDR3aa: CASSRNEQFF
CDR3nt: TGTGCCAGCTCCAGAAATGAGCAGTTCTTC

v_gene: TRBV25-1
abundance: NA
j_gene: TRBJ1-2
d_gene: NA
CDR3aa: CASSEGGLMNYGYTF
CDR3nt: TGTGCCAGCAGTGAAGGCGGCTTAATGAACTATGGCTACACCTTC

v_gene: TRBV15
abundance: few
j_gene: TRBJ2-3
d_gene: TRBD2
CDR3aa: CATSSLGLAGEGELNTQYF
CDR3nt: TGTGCCACCAGCAGTTTGGGACTAGCGGGAGAGGGGGAGTTGAATACGCAGTATTTT

v_gene: TRBV7-3
abundance: NA
j_gene: TRBJ2-3
d_gene: TRBD2
CDR3aa: CASSLISGRAKDTQYF
CDR3nt: TGTGCCAGCAGCTTAATAAGCGGGAGGGCCAAGGATACGCAGTATTTT

v_gene: TRBV4-3
abundance: NA
j_gene: TRBJ2-7
d_gene: TRBD1
CDR3aa: CASSQSQGYEQYF
CDR3nt: TGCGCCAGCAGCCAGTCACAGGGGTACGAGCAGTACTTC

v_gene: TRBV6-1
abundance: NA
j_gene: TRBJ1-5
d_gene: TRBD1
CDR3aa: CASTPGQGNYQPQHF
CDR3nt: TGTGCCAGCACCCCGGGACAGGGGAACTATCAGCCCCAGCATTTT

v_gene: TRBV7-9
abundance: NA
j_gene: TRBJ1-1
d_gene: TRBD1
CDR3aa: CASSQRDRGLGNTEAFF
CDR3nt: TGTGCCAGCAGCCAACGGGACAGGGGGCTTGGGAACACTGAAGCTTTCTTT

v_gene: TRBV19
abundance: NA
j_gene: TRBJ2-2
d_gene: TRBD2
CDR3aa: CASSSSGRKTGELFF
CDR3nt: TGTGCCAGTAGTTCTAGCGGGAGAAAGACCGGGGAGCTGTTTTTT

v_gene: TRBV25-1
abundance: NA
j_gene: TRBJ2-1
d_gene: NA
CDR3aa: CASSPNYEQFF
CDR3nt: TGTGCCAGCAGTCCTAACTATGAGCAGTTCTTC

v_gene: TRBV28
abundance: NA
j_gene: TRBJ1-4
d_gene: TRBD1
CDR3aa: CASSSVDRVDEKLFF
CDR3nt: TGTGCCAGCAGTTCGGTGGACAGGGTTGACGAAAAACTGTTTTTT

v_gene: TRBV4-3
abundance: NA
j_gene: TRBJ1-2
d_gene: NA
CDR3aa: CASSLSVTNGYTF
CDR3nt: TGCGCCAGCAGCCTAAGTGTCACAAATGGCTACACCTTC

v_gene: TRBV6-1
abundance: NA
j_gene: TRBJ2-3
d_gene: TRBD2
CDR3aa: CASSSGGGTDTQYF
CDR3nt: TGTGCCAGCAGTAGCGGGGGGGGCACAGATACGCAGTATTTT

v_gene: TRBV10-3
abundance: once
j_gene: TRBJ1-6
d_gene: NA
CDR3aa: CAISSGETPLHF
CDR3nt: TGTGCCATCAGTTCAGGGGAAACCCCCCTCCACTTT

v_gene: TRBV5-1
abundance: NA
j_gene: TRBJ2-6
d_gene: NA
CDR3aa: CASSLAVGSGANVLTF
CDR3nt: TGCGCCAGCAGCTTGGCGGTTGGCTCTGGGGCCAACGTCCTGACTTTC

v_gene: TRBV9
abundance: NA
j_gene: TRBJ2-1
d_gene: NA
CDR3aa: CASSVGSNPKHNEQFF
CDR3nt: TGTGCCAGCAGCGTAGGAAGTAACCCCAAGCACAATGAGCAGTTCTTC

v_gene: TRBV6-5
abundance: NA
j_gene: TRBJ1-3
d_gene: NA
CDR3aa: CASSLDSGNTIYF
CDR3nt: TGTGCCAGCAGTTTAGACAGTGGAAACACCATATATTTT

v_gene: TRBV7-2
abundance: NA
j_gene: TRBJ1-5
d_gene: TRBD1
CDR3aa: CASSVGTGAMRAQHF
CDR3nt: TGTGCCAGCAGCGTAGGGACAGGTGCTATGAGGGCCCAGCATTTT

v_gene: TRBV5-1
abundance: NA
j_gene: TRBJ1-4
d_gene: TRBD1
CDR3aa: CASSGTGDEKLFF
CDR3nt: TGCGCCAGCAGTGGGACAGGGGATGAAAAACTGTTTTTT

v_gene: TRBV7-2
abundance: NA
j_gene: TRBJ2-3
d_gene: NA
CDR3aa: CASSLEGDYFTDTQYF
CDR3nt: TGTGCCAGCAGCTTAGAGGGAGACTACTTTACAGATACGCAGTATTTT

v_gene: TRBV7-9
abundance: NA
j_gene: TRBJ2-7
d_gene: NA
CDR3aa: CASSLVVGEGSYEQYF
CDR3nt: TGTGCCAGCAGCTTGGTGGTCGGGGAAGGGTCCTACGAGCAGTACTTC

v_gene: TRBV7-3
abundance: NA
j_gene: TRBJ2-3
d_gene: TRBD2
CDR3aa: CASSPRLAGGLDTQYF
CDR3nt: TGTGCCAGCAGCCCGCGACTAGCGGGAGGTTTGGATACGCAGTATTTT

v_gene: TRBV5-1
abundance: NA
j_gene: TRBJ2-5
d_gene: NA
CDR3aa: CASSFQGGLETQYF
CDR3nt: TGCGCCAGCAGCTTTCAGGGTGGGCTGGAGACCCAGTACTTC

v_gene: TRBV7-3
abundance: few
j_gene: TRBJ1-1
d_gene: TRBD1
CDR3aa: CASSNTGAPMNTEAFF
CDR3nt: TGTGCCAGCAGCAACACAGGGGCGCCAATGAACACTGAAGCTTTCTTT

v_gene: TRBV9
abundance: NA
j_gene: TRBJ2-7
d_gene: TRBD1
CDR3aa: CASSPTSRGTGHPYEQYF
CDR3nt: TGTGCCAGCAGCCCCACATCGAGGGGGACAGGGCACCCCTACGAGCAGTACTTC

v_gene: TRBV9
abundance: few
j_gene: TRBJ2-5
d_gene: NA
CDR3aa: CASSRGAGQEETQYF
CDR3nt: TGTGCCAGCAGCCGGGGGGCGGGACAAGAAGAGACCCAGTACTTC

v_gene: TRBV5-1
abundance: NA
j_gene: TRBJ2-5
d_gene: NA
CDR3aa: CASSPVRRETQYF
CDR3nt: TGCGCCAGCAGCCCTGTACGCAGAGAGACCCAGTACTTC

v_gene: TRBV21-1
abundance: NA
j_gene: TRBJ2-5
d_gene: NA
CDR3aa: CASSSRQPYQETQYF
CDR3nt: TGTGCCAGCAGCTCCAGACAGCCGTACCAAGAGACCCAGTACTTC

v_gene: TRBV7-9
abundance: NA
j_gene: TRBJ2-7
d_gene: TRBD2
CDR3aa: CASSLGLAGDEQYF
CDR3nt: TGTGCCAGCAGCTTAGGCCTAGCGGGAGACGAGCAGTACTTC

v_gene: TRBV5-8
abundance: NA
j_gene: TRBJ2-7
d_gene: NA
CDR3aa: CASSFRHAVTYEQYF
CDR3nt: TGTGCCAGCAGCTTCCGACACGCCGTCACCTACGAGCAGTACTTC

v_gene: TRBV9
abundance: NA
j_gene: TRBJ1-1
d_gene: NA
CDR3aa: CASSVLHTMNTEAFF
CDR3nt: TGTGCCAGCAGCGTACTCCACACAATGAACACTGAAGCTTTCTTT